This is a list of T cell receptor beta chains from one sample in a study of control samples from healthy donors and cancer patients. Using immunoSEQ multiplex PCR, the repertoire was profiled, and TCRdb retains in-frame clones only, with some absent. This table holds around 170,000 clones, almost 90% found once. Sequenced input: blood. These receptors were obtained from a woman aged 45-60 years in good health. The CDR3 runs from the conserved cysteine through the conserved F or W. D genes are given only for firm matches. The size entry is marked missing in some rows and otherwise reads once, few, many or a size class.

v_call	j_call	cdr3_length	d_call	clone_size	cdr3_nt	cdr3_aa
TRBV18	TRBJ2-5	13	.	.	TGTGCCAGCTCACCGAACACCCAAGAGACCCAGTACTTC	CASSPNTQETQYF
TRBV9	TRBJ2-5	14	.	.	TGTGCCAGCAGCCCCCGGGGACTCTCAGAGACCCAGTACTTC	CASSPRGLSETQYF
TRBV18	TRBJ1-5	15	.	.	TGTGCCACCACCCCCTCAGGAGGGGCAAATCAGCCCCAGCATTTT	CATTPSGGANQPQHF
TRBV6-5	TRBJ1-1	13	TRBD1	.	TGTGCCAGCGGGACAGGGAATGATGGTGAAGCTTTCTTT	CASGTGNDGEAFF
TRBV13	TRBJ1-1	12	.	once	TGTGCCAGCAGCTTGGGGGACACTGAAGCTTTCTTT	CASSLGDTEAFF
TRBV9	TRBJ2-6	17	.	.	TGTGCCAGCAGCGTAGCTCTTGGTACCTCTGGGGCCAACGTCCTGACTTTC	CASSVALGTSGANVLTF
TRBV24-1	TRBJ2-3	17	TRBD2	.	TGTGCCACCAGTGATCCCCGGGGTAGCGGGAGTATTGATACGCAGTATTTT	CATSDPRGSGSIDTQYF
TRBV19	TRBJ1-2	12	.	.	TGTGCCAGTAGGGACAGCATCTATGGCTACACCTTC	CASRDSIYGYTF
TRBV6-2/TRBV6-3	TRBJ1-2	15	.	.	TGTGCCAGCAGCTGGGGACAAGGGGCTAACTATGGCTACACCTTC	CASSWGQGANYGYTF
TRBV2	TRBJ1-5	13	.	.	TGTGCCAGCAGCGAAAATAGCAATCAGCCCCAGCATTTT	CASSENSNQPQHF
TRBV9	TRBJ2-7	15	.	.	TGTGCCAGCGCCCACCGTAGCGGAAGCTCCTACGAGCAGTACTTC	CASAHRSGSSYEQYF
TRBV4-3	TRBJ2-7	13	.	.	TGCGCCAGCAGCCCCGGGAGCTCCTACGAGCAGTACTTC	CASSPGSSYEQYF
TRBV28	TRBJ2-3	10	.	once	TGTGCCAGCAGTTTAGAGGCGCAGTATTTT	CASSLEAQYF
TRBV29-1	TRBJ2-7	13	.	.	TGCAGCGTTGGGGGCGGGGATCGCGGAAAACAGTACTTC	CSVGGGDRGKQYF
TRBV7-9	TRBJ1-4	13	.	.	TGTGCCAGCAGCTTGTCCTATCGAGAAAAACTGTTTTTT	CASSLSYREKLFF
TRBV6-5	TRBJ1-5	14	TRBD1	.	TGTGCCAGCAGTAGGGACAGGGGGCTTCCGCCCCAGCATTTT	CASSRDRGLPPQHF
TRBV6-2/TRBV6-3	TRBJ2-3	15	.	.	TGTGCCAGCAGTTATGCTAGCCTGAGAACAGATACGCAGTATTTT	CASSYASLRTDTQYF
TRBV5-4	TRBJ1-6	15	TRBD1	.	TGTGCCAGCAGCTTTCCAGGGGGGGGTAATTCACCCCTCCACTTT	CASSFPGGGNSPLHF
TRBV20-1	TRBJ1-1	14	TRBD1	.	TGCAGTGCTAGTGGGGACAGGGTTCACACTGAAGCTTTCTTT	CSASGDRVHTEAFF
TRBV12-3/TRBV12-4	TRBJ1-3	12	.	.	TGTGCCAGCAGTTTAGGGTCGGACACCATATATTTT	CASSLGSDTIYF
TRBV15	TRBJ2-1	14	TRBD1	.	TGTGCCACCGAAGGACAGGGCTCCTACAATGAGCAGTTCTTC	CATEGQGSYNEQFF
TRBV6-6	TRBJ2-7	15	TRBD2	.	TGTGCCAGCAGACCCCCTAGCGGGGTCTCCTACGAGCAGTACTTC	CASRPPSGVSYEQYF
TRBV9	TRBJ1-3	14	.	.	TGTGCCAGCAGCGTAGAGGGGTCTGGAAACACCATATATTTT	CASSVEGSGNTIYF
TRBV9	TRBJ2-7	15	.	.	TGTGCCAGCAGCGTCAGCGCAGGGGCCTCCTACGAGCAGTACTTC	CASSVSAGASYEQYF
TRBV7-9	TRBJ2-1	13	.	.	TGTGCCAGCAGCTTAGTGGGCTTCGATGAGCAGTTCTTC	CASSLVGFDEQFF
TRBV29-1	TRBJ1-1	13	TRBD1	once	TGCAGCGCCGGTTCCGGGACAGGAGAACAAGCTTTCTTT	CSAGSGTGEQAFF
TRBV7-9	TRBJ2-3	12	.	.	TGTGCCAGCAGCTTACTAAGGCAGGGCGGATATTTT	CASSLLRQGGYF
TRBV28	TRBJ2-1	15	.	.	TGTGCCAGCAGTTTCTACGGAGGGGCTGTTAATGAGCAGTTCTTC	CASSFYGGAVNEQFF
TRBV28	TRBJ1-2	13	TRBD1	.	TGTGCCGCTAAAACAGGGGGCATCTATGGCTACACCTTC	CAAKTGGIYGYTF
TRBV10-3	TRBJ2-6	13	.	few	TGTGCCATCACCCCCTCTGGGGCCAACGTCCTGACTTTC	CAITPSGANVLTF
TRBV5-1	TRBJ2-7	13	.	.	TGCGCCAGCAGCAGGACAGTTTCCTACGAGCAGTACTTC	CASSRTVSYEQYF
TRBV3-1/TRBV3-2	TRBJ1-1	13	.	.	TGTGCCAGCAGGGGACTGACGAACACTGAAGCTTTCTTT	CASRGLTNTEAFF
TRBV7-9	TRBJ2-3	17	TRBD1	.	TGTGCCAGCAGCTTAGCCCGGGACAGCCGCCCCACAGATACGCAGTATTTT	CASSLARDSRPTDTQYF
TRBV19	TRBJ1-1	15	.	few	TGTGCCAGTAGCTTGATCATCTCTAGGAACACTGAAGCTTTCTTT	CASSLIISRNTEAFF
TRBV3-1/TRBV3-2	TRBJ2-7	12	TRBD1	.	TGTGCCAGCAGCCTTAGGGACAGGGAACGGTACTTC	CASSLRDRERYF
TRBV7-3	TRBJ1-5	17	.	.	TGTGCCAGCAGCTTAACGTTGACGAACTATAGCAATCAGCCCCAGCATTTT	CASSLTLTNYSNQPQHF
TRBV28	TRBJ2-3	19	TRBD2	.	TGTGCCAGCAGTTTAGAACGCTCCCTGTGGGCGGGAGACACAGATACGCAGTATTTT	CASSLERSLWAGDTDTQYF
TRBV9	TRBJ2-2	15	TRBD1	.	TGTGCCAGCACCACGGGACAGACGAACACCGGGGAGCTGTTTTTT	CASTTGQTNTGELFF
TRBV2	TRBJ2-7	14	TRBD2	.	TGTGCCAGCAGTGCGGGACTAGCGGGAGTGGAGCAGTACTTC	CASSAGLAGVEQYF
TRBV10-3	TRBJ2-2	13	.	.	TGTGCCATCAGTGACAATGAGTCCGGGGAGCTGTTTTTT	CAISDNESGELFF
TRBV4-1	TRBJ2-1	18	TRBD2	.	TGCGCCAGCAGGATTTTCCCGGGACTAGCGGGGGGGCCCGATGAGCAGTTCTTC	CASRIFPGLAGGPDEQFF